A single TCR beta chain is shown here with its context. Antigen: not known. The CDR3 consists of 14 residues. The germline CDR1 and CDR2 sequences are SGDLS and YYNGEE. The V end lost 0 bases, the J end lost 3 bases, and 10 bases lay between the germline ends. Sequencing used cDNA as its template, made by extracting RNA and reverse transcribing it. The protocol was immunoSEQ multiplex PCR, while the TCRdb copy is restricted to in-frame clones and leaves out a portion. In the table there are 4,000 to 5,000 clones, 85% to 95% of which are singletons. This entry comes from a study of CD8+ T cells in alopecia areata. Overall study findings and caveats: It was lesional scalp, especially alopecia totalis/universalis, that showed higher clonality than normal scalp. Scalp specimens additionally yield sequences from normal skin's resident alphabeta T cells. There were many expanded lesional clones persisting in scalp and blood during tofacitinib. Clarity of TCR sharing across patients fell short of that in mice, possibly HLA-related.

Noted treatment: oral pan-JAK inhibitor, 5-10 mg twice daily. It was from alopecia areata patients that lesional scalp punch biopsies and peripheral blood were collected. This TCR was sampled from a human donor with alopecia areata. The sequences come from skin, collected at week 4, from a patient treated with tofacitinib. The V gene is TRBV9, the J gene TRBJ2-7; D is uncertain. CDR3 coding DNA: TGTGCCAGCAGCGTAGACGGTGACGGCTACGAGCAGTACTTC. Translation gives CASSVDGDGYEQYF.